The source of this TCR beta chain is a study of T cell responses to AZD1222 COVID-19 vaccine. Notes on the study in general: Among those given AZD1222, only 5 to 7 were seropositive at baseline.

Some clones are missing from TCRdb's copy, which holds only in-frame ones; the method was immunoSEQ multiplex PCR. The table has some 180,000 clones, approximately 90% seen once. With regard to this clone: Its antigen is undetermined.

The germline gives CDR1 SGHTA, CDR2 FQGNSA. The CDR3 loop spans 15 amino acids. V dropped 1 base and J dropped 1 base, with 8 bases sitting between them. The material sequenced was peripheral blood, taken on day 0 of AZD1222 vaccination. The TCR originated in an adult in good health. The V gene is TRBV7-2, the J gene TRBJ1-3, with D unresolved. CDR3 sequence (DNA): TGTGCCAGCAGCTTAGTCGGTGCGTCTGGAAACACCATATATTTT. It translates to CASSLVGASGNTIYF.